This T cell receptor beta chain was sequenced in a study of vaccination and CD4 T cells after COVID-19. Study-level background: Post-COVID draws came a median roughly 97 days after diagnosis (range 35 to 161). Cells were stimulated with overlapping spike peptides from SARS-CoV-2, HCoV-NL63, HCoV-OC43 and HCoV-229E. Findings and caveats of the study: Convalescent patients saw a median 86.3% of their reactive clones show up only after vaccination.

The treatment denotes: roughly 10-day PBMC culture with coronavirus spike peptide pools or control peptides (ViraFEST assay). Gathered ahead of the COVID-19 pandemic (2011-2018) were the CD4+ T cells of the unexposed donor. First, ViraFEST expanded antigen-specific T cells with peptide pools, and next it sequenced the TCRs. The CDR3 spans 16 residues. Per germline, CDR1 MNHNS and CDR2 SASEGT. Between the trimmed V and J ends, which lost 6 bases and 1 base, there was a span of 16 bases. With respect to this clonotype: Antigen unknown.

The Oncomine TCR Beta short-read assay was applied to DNA of cultured CD4+ T cells. TCRdb reprocessed the PCR reads via MiXCR and lists one record per CDR3 protein. The table shows nearly 4,500 distinct CDR3 sequences, with roughly three fifths occurring only once. This chain joins TRBV6-1 and TRBJ2-1, with D uncertain. This receptor was obtained from a human donor in good health. The specimen sequenced was CD4+ T cells from blood, cultured in vitro. In DNA, the CDR3 is TGTGCCAGCAGCCGAAACTTGGAGAGTTCCTACAATGAGCAGTTCTTC. Translation: CASSRNLESSYNEQFF.